These 21 T cell receptor beta chains share one sample of origin, sequenced in a study of identical twins. TCRdb re-analysed the 5' RACE reads in MiXCR, keeping a single row per CDR3 protein. The data show roughly 490,000 distinct CDR3 sequences, 14% seen once. In addition, the sample was reused for a study of yellow fever vaccine responses in identical twins.

Sequenced material: CD4+ T cells sorted from blood. The receptors come from a woman aged 18-29 years in good health.

The genes are TRBV10-3 and TRBJ2-7; D is unclear. Germline loops: CDR1 ENHRY, CDR2 SYGVKD. V was trimmed by 10 bases and J by 2 bases, leaving 18 bases between them. The CDR3 consists of 14 residues. This CDR3 reads CATSATDSPYEQYF. The DNA for the CDR3 is TGTGCCACATCGGCGACCGACTCCCCCTACGAGCAGTACTTC.

This clonotype was recorded at least ten times. The V call is TRBV12-3 or TRBV12-4, the J call TRBJ2-1; the D call may be TRBD1 or TRBD2 (7 bases each). V was clipped by 6 bases and J by 3 bases, with 15 bases between them. The CDR3 is 15 amino acids. In DNA, the CDR3 is TGTGCCAGCAGCGCGACAGGGACTATCTACAATGAGCAGTTCTTC. Translating gives CASSATGTIYNEQFF.

This clonotype was detected a few times. The gene calls are TRBV6-1 and TRBJ2-3; D is possibly TRBD1 (7 bases). The CDR3 is made up of 13 amino acids. The V and J ends lost 10 bases and 2 bases respectively, with 13 bases between them. Looked up from germline, CDR1 is MNHNS and CDR2 is SASEGT. CDR3 sequence reads: CANLEGATDTQYF. The DNA for the CDR3 is TGTGCCAACTTGGAGGGGGCCACAGATACGCAGTATTTT.

V is TRBV12-3 or TRBV12-4 and J is TRBJ1-6; TRBD1 agrees at 9 bases. The CDR3 consists of 17 residues. V shed 0 bases, J shed 9 bases, and the junction held 9 bases outside the gene matches. The CDR3 here is CASSLAGRGQGSSPLHF. Written as DNA, the CDR3 is TGTGCCAGCAGTTTAGCTGGTAGAGGACAGGGGAGTTCACCCCTCCACTTT.

This clonotype showed up many times. The CDR3 sequence: CASSLAIQYNEQFF. CDR3 DNA sequence: TGTGCCAGCAGCTTGGCGATCCAATACAATGAGCAGTTCTTC. This sequence joins TRBV5-5 and TRBJ2-1, with D hard to call. CDR3 length: 14 residues. CDR1 is SGHKS and CDR2 is YYEKEE in the germline V gene (reference sequence). Trimming took off 0 bases at V and 4 bases at J, with 8 bases between the two ends. Supplemented by reference TRBV5-5 and TRBJ2-1, the full variable domain reads DAGVTQSPTHLIKTRGQQVTLRCSPISGHKSVSWYQQVLGQGPQFIFQYYEKEERGRGNFPDRFSARQFPNYSSELNVNALLLGDSALYLCASSLAIQYNEQFFGPGTRLTVL.

The chain is built from TRBV6-1 and TRBJ2-7; TRBD1 matches 8 bases. Germline CDR1 and CDR2: MNHNS and SASEGT. The CDR3 consists of 16 residues. V trimming: 6 bases; J trimming: 7 bases; junction bases outside the gene matches: 17. This chain's CDR3 is CASSTPRTGTTSEQYF. CDR3 DNA: TGTGCCAGCAGCACCCCGAGGACAGGGACCACTTCAGAGCAGTACTTC.

This sequence joins TRBV7-2 and TRBJ2-7, with a tentative D call TRBD2 (6 bases). Looked up from germline, CDR1 is SGHTA and CDR2 is FQGNSA. This CDR3 spans 17 amino acids. Trimming cost V 0 bases and J 2 bases, with 17 bases left between them. The CDR3 loop reads CASSLAGGGSFTYEQYF. For the CDR3, the DNA is TGTGCCAGCAGCTTAGCCGGTGGGGGGAGCTTTACCTACGAGCAGTACTTC.

The chain is built from TRBV4-3 and TRBJ2-7; perhaps TRBD1 as D (6 bases). V was pared by 0 bases and J by 3 bases, with 15 bases between. There are 16 residues in the CDR3. Germline values: CDR1 LGHNA, CDR2 YSLEER. This CDR3 reads CASSQEVGGTNYEQYF. As DNA, the CDR3 is TGCGCCAGCAGCCAAGAGGTAGGGGGAACAAACTACGAGCAGTACTTC.

This chain links TRBV20-1 with TRBJ1-5; TRBD1 matches 7 bases. The germline gives CDR1 DFQATT, CDR2 SNEGSKA (reference sequence). CDR3 size: 14 residues. V was pared by 5 bases and J by 4 bases, with 8 bases of the junction left unmatched. CDR3 in amino acids: CSASMDRSNQPQHF. The CDR3 DNA follows: TGCAGTGCTTCGATGGACAGGTCAAATCAGCCCCAGCATTTT.

This clonotype occurred a few times. The V gene is TRBV18, the J gene TRBJ2-7; D is undetermined. Per the germline V gene, CDR1 is KGHSH and CDR2 is LQKENI. The CDR3 has 13 amino acids. V was pared by 2 bases and J by 6 bases, with 11 bases between. CDR3: CASSPGVFREQYF. CDR3 DNA: TGTGCCAGCTCACCAGGGGTTTTTCGCGAGCAGTACTTC.

The genes are TRBV9 and TRBJ2-3; D may be TRBD1 or TRBD2 (6 bases each). The CDR3 has 15 amino acids. The germline V and J ends were trimmed by 2 bases and 4 bases, with 14 bases remaining between them. Germline values: CDR1 SGDLS, CDR2 YYNGEE. The CDR3 DNA is TGTGCCAGCAGCGTTAGCGGCAGGGGTCCAGATACGCAGTATTTT. This sequence encodes CASSVSGRGPDTQYF.

This clonotype was seen at least ten times. The chain is built from TRBV28 and TRBJ2-7; D unclear. This CDR3 spans 14 amino acids. Trimming shortened V by 3 bases and J by 3 bases, and 12 bases separated the two germline ends. The germline CDR1 and CDR2 sequences are MDHEN and SYDVKM. For the CDR3, the DNA is TGTGCCAGCAGTTTTTCCTTAACAGTCTACGAGCAGTACTTC. It codes for CASSFSLTVYEQYF.

The chain combines TRBV24-1 with TRBJ2-1; 9 nucleotides agree with TRBD1. V lost 9 bases and J lost 5; bases outside the gene matches: 13. The V gene's germline CDR1 is KGHDR and CDR2 SFDVKD. The length of the CDR3 is 16 residues. CDR3 residues: CATAPEGTGRNNEQFF. CDR3 nucleotide sequence: TGTGCCACCGCTCCCGAAGGGACAGGGAGGAACAATGAGCAGTTCTTC.

Many counts were recorded for this clonotype. This sequence joins TRBV12-3 or TRBV12-4 and TRBJ1-6, with D maybe TRBD1 (6 bases). This CDR3 region has 13 residues. The ends were cut back, 5 bases at V and 9 bases at J, with 11 bases in the middle. In DNA form, the CDR3 reads TGTGCCAGCAGTCCTCAGGGGTTTTCACCCCTCCACTTT. Its protein product is CASSPQGFSPLHF.

This clonotype occurred a few times. This sequence joins TRBV5-1 and TRBJ2-7, with D possibly TRBD2 on 6 matching bases. Germline-derived CDR1 and CDR2 are SGHRS and YFSETQ. The CDR3 is made up of 13 amino acids. V lost 3 bases to trimming and J lost 7 bases, with 14 bases between them. CDR3 coding DNA: TGCGCCAGCAGCTCTCAAGGAGGGCTAGAGCAGTACTTC. This sequence encodes CASSSQGGLEQYF.

Note on this clonotype: One end of the junction does not line up with germline, which may come from a read error. V is TRBV18 and J is TRBJ1-6; TRBD1 aligns across 7 bases. Germline CDR1 KGHSH, CDR2 LQKENI. The CDR3 extends over 14 amino acids. CDR3 sequence reads: CASSTDRLNSPLHF. In DNA, the CDR3 is TGTGCCAGCTCAACGGACAGGCTGAATTCACCTCTCCACTTT.

The genes are TRBV20-1 and TRBJ2-7; 9 positions agree with TRBD2. This CDR3 comprises 12 residues. Germline V gene data show CDR1 as DFQATT and CDR2 as SNEGSKA (reference sequence). With V trimmed by 3 bases and J by 5 bases, 2 bases remained unmatched. The chain's CDR3 is CSARGTSHEQYF. DNA for the CDR3: TGCAGTGCTAGGGGGACTAGCCACGAGCAGTACTTC.

V usage is TRBV5-6 and J usage is TRBJ2-1, with 11 bases matching TRBD1. CDR3 length equals 15 residues. Germline V gene sequence: CDR1 SGHDT, CDR2 YYEEEE. V lost 4 bases, J lost 6 bases, and 6 bases stayed unmatched. CDR3 in DNA: TGTGCCAGCAGCGCCTCGGGACAGGGGGTCAATGAGCAGTTCTTC. This codes for CASSASGQGVNEQFF. Looking up the rest from reference TRBV5-6 and TRBJ2-1 gives the full variable domain: DAGVTQSPTHLIKTRGQQVTLRCSPKSGHDTVSWYQQALGQGPQFIFQYYEEEERQRGNFPDRFSGHQFPNYSSELNVNALLLGDSALYLCASSASGQGVNEQFFGPGTRLTVL.

The chain combines TRBV24-1 with TRBJ2-6; 7 bases are shared with TRBD1. The CDR3 has 16 amino acids. The germline V gene has CDR1 KGHDR and CDR2 SFDVKD. J was trimmed by 2 bases and V by 5 bases; bases with no gene match: 5. The CDR3 sequence is CATSVPQGPGANVLTF. The CDR3 coding sequence is TGTGCCACCAGTGTCCCACAGGGGCCTGGGGCCAACGTCCTGACTTTC.

This clonotype was counted between two and nine times. The chain employs TRBV6-5 and TRBJ2-2; unclear D gene. Between the trimmed V and J ends, which lost 0 bases and 7 bases, there was a span of 12 bases. The CDR3 contains 15 residues. CDR1 and CDR2 from the germline V gene are MNHEY and SVGAGI. This CDR3 is CASSYSNSPNGELFF. In DNA, the CDR3 is TGTGCCAGCAGTTACTCGAATAGCCCGAACGGGGAGCTGTTTTTT.

This chain uses TRBV20-1 with TRBJ2-5, with unresolved D. V was shortened by 0 bases and J by 5 bases, with 16 bases between the two germline ends. Per the germline V gene, CDR1 is DFQATT and CDR2 is SNEGSKA (reference sequence). This CDR3 has 15 amino acids. CDR3 nucleotides: TGCAGTGCTAGAGATCAAATGGCAGGTGGGGAGACCCAGTACTTC. It translates to CSARDQMAGGETQYF.